This T cell receptor (beta chain) was sequenced during a study of blood T cell repertoires in COVID-19 (dated by TCRdb to the early 2020s). With respect to the entire study: Samples from collaborators originated in the United States, Italy and Spain and spanned both the acute and convalescent phases of COVID-19. The material from the prospective study consisted of cDNA or gDNA derived from T cells, B-cell-depleted T cells, or PBMCs. Subjects who had been exposed to COVID-19, were actively infected with it, or had recovered from it provided the deeply sampled blood TCRbeta repertoires that made up the dataset. A freely available public database, intended as a resource for researchers studying the immune response to SARS-CoV-2, is where the repertoires were released. Samples were obtained from the ongoing ImmuneRACE study (first 160 participants) and from over 1,000 subjects provided by 6 global collaborators. Sample metadata almost always included a de-identified subject ID, COVID-19 status, age in years and sex. Where HLA class I and class II types were available, the types were taken from metadata supplied by the sample provider, not from assay-based typing. General conclusions and limits of the study: The amount of clinical and demographic metadata varied by source and participant and was provided uncurated.

Collaborating institutions collected whole blood in K2EDTA tubes following their own protocols. For TCRbeta analysis, collaborators shipped samples in one of three forms: frozen whole blood, isolated PBMCs, or DNA extracted from either of those sample types. As regards this clone: The clone's antigen remains unknown. The sample holds no much larger clone one base away, and base qualities are not on file.

TCRbeta CDR3 regions were amplified from genomic DNA by means of the immunoSEQ Assay, a bias-controlled multiplex PCR. The study's own analysis went as follows. Nucleated cell counts per sample were estimated from amplification of reference gene primers within the assay. To quantify the absolute abundance of each unique TCRbeta CDR3 rearrangement, sequence reads were collapsed and filtered. For each sample, productive Simpson clonality was calculated as the square root of Simpson's diversity index across productive rearrangements. TCRdb limited this immuneACCESS table to in-frame rearrangements with V and J called. A share of clones is missing; checked studies link under half to unresolved V genes, and the rest is unexplained. V, J and clone size derive from that table, while D and trimming were established from the DNA sequence. The sample records roughly 140,000 clones, roughly 88% of which are singletons. Clones ranked in the top ten supply 28% of the sample.

Looking up the germline V gene yields CDR1 SGHDN and CDR2 FVKESK. Including cysteine and phenylalanine, the CDR3 has 13 amino acids. Only the CDR3 DNA stays, 39 bases, in frame from base 1. Trimming costs V 0 bases and J 10 bases, and their ends lie 7 bases apart. This receptor was identified in a human donor in a cohort sampled during active COVID-19. Sequences were obtained from peripheral blood. Rearrangement joined TRBV14 to TRBJ1-6; a tentative D call is TRBD1 (5 bases match). The DNA sequence reads TGTGCCAGCAGCCAAGATGGGGCCTCACCCCTCCACTTT. It codes for CASSQDGASPLHF.